The T cell receptor beta chain under discussion was sequenced for a study of blood T cell repertoires in COVID-19. Study at large: Sites across the United States, Italy and Spain contributed samples from acute and convalescent COVID-19. The analysed material was cDNA or gDNA that came from T cells, B-cell-depleted T cells, or PBMCs.

Under the authors' procedure: Estimation of nucleated cell counts was performed using reference gene primer amplification. Assay used: immunoSEQ multiplex PCR; TCRdb lists only in-frame clones, some missing. V, J and clone size were drawn from that table, and D and trimming were deduced from the DNA. Of around 160,000 clones listed, 80% are singletons. This CDR3 spans 14 amino acids. V lost 5 bases to trimming and J lost 3 bases, with 11 bases between them. Germline CDR1 reads SGHVS; CDR2 reads FQNEAQ. Sequencing was performed on peripheral blood. The TCR was taken from a man in his 60s with active or convalescent COVID-19. The genes are TRBV7-8 and TRBJ1-3, with D unresolved. In nucleotides, the CDR3 is TGTGCCAGCAGCCAAGGGAGTCGTGGAAACACCATATATTTT. Translating it yields CASSQGSRGNTIYF.